The sequence of this T cell receptor beta chain was determined in a study of shared clonotypes between healthy human individuals. The germline V and J ends were trimmed by 7 bases and 0 bases, with 7 bases remaining between them. This CDR3 spans 13 amino acids. CDR1 is MDHEN, CDR2 SYDVKM, per germline. This clone was seen repeatedly, ten times or more. Assay used: immunoSEQ multiplex PCR; TCRdb lists only in-frame clones, some missing. The table includes about 100,000 clones, around 68% detected once. Pooled CD45RO+ cells and CCR7-negative CD45RA+ TemRA cells made up CD8 memory. The clonotype was recovered from a woman younger than 45 in good health. V usage is TRBV28 and J usage is TRBJ2-1; D not certain. The specimen was memory CD8+ T cells sorted from blood. Stated subset: CD45RO+ cells pooled with CCR7-negative TemRA cells. The CDR3 reads CASKEASYNEQFF. The CDR3, as DNA: TGTGCCAGCAAAGAGGCCTCCTACAATGAGCAGTTCTTC.